This T cell receptor beta chain is from a study of T cells in Graves' hyperthyroidism and ophthalmopathy. About the research overall: Pretreatment peripheral blood was obtained at initial diagnosis. Study-level points and caveats: The model made its ophthalmopathy prediction, and onset followed a median approximately 6 months later. Most thyroid clonotypes with frequency above 0.001 were detected in blood.

This clonotype was seen a handful of times. What it binds is unknown. TCR beta CDR3 sequences were amplified from RNA transcripts. Primed by the HTBI set, a first-round RT-PCR was run on the TCR CDR3. TCRdb reprocessed the multiplex PCR reads via MiXCR and lists one record per CDR3 protein. Found here are more than 500,000 distinct CDR3 sequences, around 15% of them singletons; the top ten hold about 3.8%. Absence of ophthalmopathy progression within 18 months defined stable Graves' hyperthyroidism. The CDR3 runs to 15 residues. CDR1 is SGHDT, CDR2 YYEEEE, per germline. The V gene lost 3 bases and the J gene lost 2 bases, with 13 bases spanning the gap.

The receptor comes from a woman in her twenties or thirties with Graves' hyperthyroidism. V and J are TRBV5-6 and TRBJ2-3; weak D call: TRBD1 (6 bases). The specimen was blood. The CDR3 coding sequence is TGTGCCAGCAGCTCACCGGGACATTTCACAGATACGCAGTATTTT. It codes for CASSSPGHFTDTQYF.